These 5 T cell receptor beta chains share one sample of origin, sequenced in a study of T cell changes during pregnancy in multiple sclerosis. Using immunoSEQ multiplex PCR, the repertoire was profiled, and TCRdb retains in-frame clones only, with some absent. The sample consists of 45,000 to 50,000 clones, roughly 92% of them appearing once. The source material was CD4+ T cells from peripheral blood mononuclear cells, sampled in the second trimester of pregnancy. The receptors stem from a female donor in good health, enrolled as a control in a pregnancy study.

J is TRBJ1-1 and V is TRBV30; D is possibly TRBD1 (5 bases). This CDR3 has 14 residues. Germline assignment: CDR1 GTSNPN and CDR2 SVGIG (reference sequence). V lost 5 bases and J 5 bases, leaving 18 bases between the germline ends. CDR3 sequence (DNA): TGTGCCTGGCAATTCAATCAGGGATGGACTGAAGCTTTCTTT. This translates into CAWQFNQGWTEAFF. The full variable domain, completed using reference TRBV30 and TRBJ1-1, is SQTIHQWPATLVQPVGSPLSLECTVEGTSNPNLYWYRQAAGRGLQLLFYSVGIGQISSEVPQNLSASRPQDRQFILSSKKLLLSDSGFYLCAWQFNQGWTEAFFGQGTRLTVV.

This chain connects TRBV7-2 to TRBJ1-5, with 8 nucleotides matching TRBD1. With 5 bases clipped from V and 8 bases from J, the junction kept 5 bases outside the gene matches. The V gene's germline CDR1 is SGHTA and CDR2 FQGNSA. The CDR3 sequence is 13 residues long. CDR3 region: CASSRQGREPQHF. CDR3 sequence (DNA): TGTGCCAGCAGCCGACAGGGGAGGGAGCCCCAGCATTTT.

The DNA of the CDR3 is TGTGCCTGGAGTATCACCCGCCGGACAGCTATTATCAACACTGAAGCTTTCTTT. Translated, it gives CAWSITRRTAIINTEAFF. This chain uses TRBV30 with TRBJ1-1, with D perhaps TRBD1 (6 bases). Germline CDR1 reads GTSNPN; CDR2 reads SVGIG (reference sequence). The V end lost 2 bases, the J end lost 2 bases, and 24 bases lay between the germline ends. The CDR3 is 18 amino acids.

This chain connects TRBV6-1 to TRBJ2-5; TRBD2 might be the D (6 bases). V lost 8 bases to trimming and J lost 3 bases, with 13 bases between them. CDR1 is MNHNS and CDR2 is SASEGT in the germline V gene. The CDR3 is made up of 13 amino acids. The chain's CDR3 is CASERDSEETQYF. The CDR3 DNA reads TGTGCCAGCGAACGGGACTCGGAAGAGACCCAGTACTTC.

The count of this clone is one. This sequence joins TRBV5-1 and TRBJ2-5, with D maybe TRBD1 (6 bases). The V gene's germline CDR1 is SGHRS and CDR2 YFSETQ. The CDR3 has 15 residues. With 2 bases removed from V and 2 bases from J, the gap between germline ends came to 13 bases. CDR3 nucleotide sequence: TGCGCCAGCAGCTTACTAGACAGGCTGCAAGAGACCCAGTACTTC. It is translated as CASSLLDRLQETQYF.